The TCR beta chain under discussion was sequenced for a study of vaccination and CD4 T cells after COVID-19. Turning to the study itself: Overlapping peptides of the spike proteins of SARS-CoV-2, HCoV-NL63, HCoV-OC43 and HCoV-229E were used for cell stimulation.

An Oncomine TCR Beta short-read assay was used to sequence the DNA from cultured CD4+ T cells. Via MiXCR, TCRdb re-called the PCR reads, giving one row per CDR3 protein. Of 15,000 to 20,000 distinct CDR3 sequences in the sample, about 35% were seen once. Concerning this clonotype: Its cognate antigen is unknown.

This CDR3 has 14 amino acids. Losses at the gene ends were 2 bases for V and 1 base for J; bases not matched to a gene: 1. Germline V gene lookup returns CDR1 DFQATT and CDR2 SNEGSKA (reference sequence). The treatment denotes: roughly nine-day PBMC culture with coronavirus spike peptide pools or control peptides (ViraFEST assay). Peptide-pool expansion of antigen-specific T cells preceded TCR sequencing in ViraFEST. The source is a human donor with COVID-19. The chain couples TRBV20-1 to TRBJ2-3, with 9 bases identical to TRBD1. Sequenced: cultured CD4+ T cells from blood. CDR3 sequence: CSARWTGGTDTQYF. The CDR3 nucleotides read TGCAGTGCTAGATGGACAGGGGGCACAGATACGCAGTATTTT.